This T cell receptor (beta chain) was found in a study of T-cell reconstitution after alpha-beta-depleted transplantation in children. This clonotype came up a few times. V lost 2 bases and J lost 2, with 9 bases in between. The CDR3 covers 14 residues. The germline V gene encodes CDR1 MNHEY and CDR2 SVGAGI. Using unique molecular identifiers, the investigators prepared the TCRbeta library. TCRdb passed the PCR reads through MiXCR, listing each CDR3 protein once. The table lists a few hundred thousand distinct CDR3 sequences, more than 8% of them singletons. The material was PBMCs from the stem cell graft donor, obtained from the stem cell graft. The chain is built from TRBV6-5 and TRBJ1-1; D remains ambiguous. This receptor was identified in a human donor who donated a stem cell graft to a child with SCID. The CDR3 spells CASSYGLTNTEAFF. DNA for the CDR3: TGTGCCAGCAGTTACGGGTTGACAAACACTGAAGCTTTCTTT.